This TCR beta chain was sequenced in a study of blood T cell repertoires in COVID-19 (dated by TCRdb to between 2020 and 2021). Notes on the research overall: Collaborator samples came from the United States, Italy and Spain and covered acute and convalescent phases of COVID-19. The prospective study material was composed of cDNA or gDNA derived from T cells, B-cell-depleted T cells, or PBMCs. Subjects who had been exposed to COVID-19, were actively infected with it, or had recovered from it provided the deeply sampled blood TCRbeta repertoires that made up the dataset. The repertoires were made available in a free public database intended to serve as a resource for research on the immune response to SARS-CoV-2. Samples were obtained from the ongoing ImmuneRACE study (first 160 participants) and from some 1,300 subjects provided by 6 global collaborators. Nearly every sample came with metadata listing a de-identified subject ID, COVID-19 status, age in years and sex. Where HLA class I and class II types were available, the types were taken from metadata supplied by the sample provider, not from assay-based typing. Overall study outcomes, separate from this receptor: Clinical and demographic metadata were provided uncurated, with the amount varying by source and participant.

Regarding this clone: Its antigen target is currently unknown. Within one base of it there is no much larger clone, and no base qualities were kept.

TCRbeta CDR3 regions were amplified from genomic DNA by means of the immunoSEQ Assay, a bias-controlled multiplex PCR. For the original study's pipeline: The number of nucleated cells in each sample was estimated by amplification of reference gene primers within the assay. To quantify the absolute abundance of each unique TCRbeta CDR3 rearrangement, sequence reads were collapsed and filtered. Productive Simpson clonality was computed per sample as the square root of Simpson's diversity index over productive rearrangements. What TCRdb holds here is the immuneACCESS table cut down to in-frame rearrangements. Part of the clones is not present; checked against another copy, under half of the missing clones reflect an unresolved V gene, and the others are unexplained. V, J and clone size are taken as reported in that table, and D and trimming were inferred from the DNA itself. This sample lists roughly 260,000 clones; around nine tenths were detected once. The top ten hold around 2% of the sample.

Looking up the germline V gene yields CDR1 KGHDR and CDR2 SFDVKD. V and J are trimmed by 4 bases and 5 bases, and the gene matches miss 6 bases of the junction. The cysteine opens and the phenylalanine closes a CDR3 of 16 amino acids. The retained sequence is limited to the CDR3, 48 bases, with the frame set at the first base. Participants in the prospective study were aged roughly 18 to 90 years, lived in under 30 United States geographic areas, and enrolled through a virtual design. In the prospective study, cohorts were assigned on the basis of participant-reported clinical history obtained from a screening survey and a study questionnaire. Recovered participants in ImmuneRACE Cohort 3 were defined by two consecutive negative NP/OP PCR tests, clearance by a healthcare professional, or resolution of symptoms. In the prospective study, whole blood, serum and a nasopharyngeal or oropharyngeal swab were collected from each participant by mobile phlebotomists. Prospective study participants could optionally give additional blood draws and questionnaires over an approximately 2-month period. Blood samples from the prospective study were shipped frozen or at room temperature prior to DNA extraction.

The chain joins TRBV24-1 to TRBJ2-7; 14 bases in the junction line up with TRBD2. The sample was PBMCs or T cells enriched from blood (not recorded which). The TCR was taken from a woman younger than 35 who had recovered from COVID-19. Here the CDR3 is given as CATSDPGLAGVHEQYF. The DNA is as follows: TGTGCCACCAGTGACCCGGGACTAGCGGGAGTCCACGAGCAGTACTTC.